This T cell receptor (beta chain) originates from a study of T-cell memory formation after mild COVID-19 (dated by TCRdb to 2020 to 2023). General notes on the study: TCR sequence clusters from the two donors were largely donor specific. Two young, previously healthy adult volunteers made up the cohort, one male and one female. In a couple of donors, T-cell clones that expanded and contracted after mild COVID-19 were followed by sequencing TCRalpha and TCRbeta repertoires longitudinally. Results and caveats for the whole study, not just this receptor: Contracting CD4+ clones were located mainly in the CM and EM memory subsets, whereas CD8+ clones were found to be enriched in EMRA. The study covered only a couple of mild cases, and larger cohorts including severe cases with pre-infection samples were considered necessary. Some responding clones were detected in pre-infection memory, suggesting pre-existing cross-reactive memory T cells joined the SARS-CoV-2 response. SARS-CoV-2 specificity was not confirmed for the second-wave clones peaking on day 37. Clones contracting from day 15 to 85 had balanced CD4/CD8 phenotypes, while a second wave expanding from day 15 to 37 was biased towards CD4+.

Here V drops 6 bases and J drops 4 bases, and the junction holds 6 bases not matched to any gene. The CDR3 starts with the cysteine, ends with the phenylalanine, and has 14 residues. Of all the DNA, just the CDR3 is kept, 42 bases in frame from base 1. CDR1 and CDR2, per the germline V gene (reference sequence), are MNHEY and SMNVEV. Sequencing instrument: Illumina NovaSeq 6000. TCRalpha and TCRbeta cDNA libraries were constructed by 5'RACE with constant-segment primers, with sample barcodes and unique molecular identifiers being introduced. RNA was extracted from every sample with Trizol reagent. Library amplification was performed in two PCR steps, and a second sample barcode and Illumina TruSeq adapters were introduced in the second step. Libraries were sequenced on an Illumina NovaSeq with 2 x 150 bp paired-end reads. In the paper's pipeline: With migec v1.2.7, reads were demultiplexed and then collapsed into UMI-guided consensus sequences. Using mixcr v2.1.11, UMI consensuses were aligned to TRA and TRB V and J templates and then assembled into clonotypes. Clonotypes were classified as expanded or contracted when called significant by both edgeR and NoisET, with noise models trained on biological replicates. edgeR calls used a false discovery rate-adjusted p below 0.01 and a log2 fold-change threshold of 1. As an exploratory analysis of dynamics, max-normalized trajectories of the 1000 most abundant clonotypes were examined by PCA with hierarchical clustering. Separately sequenced CD4+ and CD8+ repertoires were used to assign a CD4 or CD8 phenotype to each responding clone. The public reads were quality trimmed at Q25 with fastp and then assembled into clones with MiXCR by TCRdb, keeping productive beta chains. Under each unique CDR3 protein, matching rows form one entry showing the most common genes and DNA. The V and J calls reflect TCRdb's pipeline rather than the authors' work. This sample has roughly 350,000 distinct CDR3 sequences in its table, and 20% to 25% of those were observed once. The ten largest clonotypes hold roughly an eighth of the sample.

This clonotype was observed many times. Its antigen has not been determined. Per-base quality was not reported, and no clone a single base away is much larger than it. PBMCs were isolated by Ficoll-Paque density gradient centrifugation. The rearranged chain carries TRBV27 and TRBJ2-7, and TRBD1 matches 10 of the central bases. The sequence came from an adult woman who had mild COVID-19 (a few samples of this study predate the infection). The sample titles of this study are shuffled in the database, so cell type and time point are left out; the donor was told from shared clones. The sequenced material came from PBMCs or a T cell subset sorted from them (not recorded which). The sequence in DNA is TGTGCCAGCAGCCCACGGACAGGGGGTTACGAGCAGTACTTC. It translates as CASSPRTGGYEQYF.